The 27 T cell receptor beta chains below were found in one sample sequenced in a study of CD8 T cells in Susac syndrome. When the RNA was reverse transcribed, random hexamers were used with an input of roughly 0.5 to 1 ug. MiXCR, applied by TCRdb to the immunoSEQ multiplex PCR reads, yields one record per CDR3 protein. The sample holds around 230,000 distinct CDR3 sequences; less than 96% are singletons and the top ten take 0.095% to 0.12%. The sample comprised CD4+ T cells from PBMCs. The receptor source for this set is a human donor with Susac syndrome.

The chain employs TRBV30 and TRBJ1-2, with TRBD1 as a possible D gene (5 bases). The CDR3 contains 15 residues. Trimming took 0 bases from V and 1 from J, leaving 12 bases between them. CDR1 and CDR2 (germline): GTSNPN, SVGIG (reference sequence). CDR3 loop: CAWSVGQGLNYGYTF. The DNA of the CDR3 is TGTGCCTGGAGTGTAGGTCAGGGACTTAACTATGGCTACACCTTC.

The chain has TRBV7-9 and TRBJ2-1; weak D call: TRBD1 (7 bases). Germline CDR1 SEHNR, CDR2 FQNEAQ (reference sequence). The CDR3 contains 15 residues. Between the trimmed V and J ends, which lost 2 bases and 5 bases, there was a span of 13 bases. The CDR3 sequence is CASSLRGTEDNEQFF. The CDR3 region has the DNA TGTGCCAGCAGCTTACGCGGGACAGAGGACAATGAGCAGTTCTTC.

This clonotype came up a few times. The CDR3 here is CASSQTRENTEAFF. The CDR3 DNA is TGTGCCAGCAGTCAGACACGTGAGAACACTGAAGCTTTCTTT. This chain links TRBV12-3 or TRBV12-4 with TRBJ1-1; no firm D call. CDR3 length equals 14 residues. V gave up 5 bases and J gave up 1 base, with 11 bases separating them.

This chain connects TRBV27 to TRBJ2-1; 8 bases are shared with TRBD2. V was pared by 2 bases and J by 7 bases, with 7 bases of the junction left unmatched. The CDR3 loop spans 15 amino acids. Germline V gene sequence: CDR1 MNHEY, CDR2 SMNVEV (reference sequence). This CDR3 is CASSLSSGVTNEQFF. CDR3 bases: TGTGCCAGCAGTTTAAGTAGCGGGGTTACAAATGAGCAGTTCTTC.

The chain recombines TRBV15 with TRBJ2-1, with D perhaps matching TRBD1 (6 bases). Germline V CDR1 and CDR2: LNHNV, YYDKDF (reference sequence). CDR3 length equals 12 residues. The V end was cut by 1 base, the J end by 15 bases, with 13 bases between. The CDR3 loop is CATSRAQGSRFF. In DNA, the CDR3 is TGTGCCACCAGCAGAGCTCAGGGGAGCAGGTTCTTC.

This chain connects TRBV6-2 or TRBV6-3 to TRBJ1-2; TRBD1 aligns across 7 bases. The length of the CDR3 is 14 residues. Losses at the gene ends were 8 bases for V and 7 bases for J; bases not matched to a gene: 13. The germline V gene encodes CDR1 MNHEY and CDR2 SVGEGT. The CDR3 nucleotides read TGTGCCAGCCTGGACGACCGGGACAGTCGTGGCTACACCTTC. Amino acids: CASLDDRDSRGYTF.

V is TRBV30 and J is TRBJ2-2; D unresolved. Germline loops: CDR1 GTSNPN, CDR2 SVGIG (reference sequence). This CDR3 is built from 11 residues. V lost 0 bases, J lost 8 bases, and 4 bases lay in between. Written as DNA, the CDR3 is TGTGCCTGGAGTGTACTGGGGGAGCTGTTTTTT. As protein: CAWSVLGELFF.

This chain uses TRBV15 with TRBJ1-5; a weak D match, TRBD1 (6 bases). The CDR3 runs 19 residues. V lost 2 bases, J lost 3 bases, and 23 bases lay in between. Germline CDR1 and CDR2: LNHNV and YYDKDF (reference sequence). The CDR3 spells CATSRLRQVIGFDNQPQHF. DNA for the CDR3: TGTGCCACCAGCAGACTTAGACAGGTCATAGGATTCGACAATCAGCCCCAGCATTTT.

The V call is TRBV28, the J call TRBJ2-5, with a tentative D call TRBD1 (6 bases). Deletions cut 3 bases from V and 1 base from J, with 15 bases between. Germline V gene lookup returns CDR1 MDHEN and CDR2 SYDVKM. The CDR3 has 16 residues. CDR3 protein: CASSFHLIQGQETQYF. The CDR3 DNA reads as TGTGCCAGCAGTTTCCACCTCATACAGGGCCAAGAGACCCAGTACTTC.

J is TRBJ1-1 and V is TRBV29-1; a possible D gene is TRBD1 (6 bases). V was shortened by 4 bases and J by 1 base, with 10 bases between the two germline ends. This CDR3 contains 13 residues. Germline CDR1 SQVTM, CDR2 ANQGSEA. CDR3 region: CSVARGQNTEAFF. CDR3 sequence (DNA): TGCAGCGTTGCGCGGGGGCAGAACACTGAAGCTTTCTTT.

The rearrangement links TRBV9 to TRBJ2-7; 8 bases align to TRBD2. The CDR3 covers 15 residues. V lost 3 bases to trimming and J lost 4 bases; unmatched junction nucleotides: 9. CDR1 and CDR2 from the germline V gene are SGDLS and YYNGEE. The CDR3 sequence: CASSALSGRSYEQYF. In DNA, the CDR3 is TGTGCCAGCAGCGCTCTCAGCGGGAGATCTTACGAGCAGTACTTC.

The rearrangement links TRBV3-1 to TRBJ2-7, with D perhaps matching TRBD2 (5 bases). V lost 6 bases, J lost 3 bases, and 18 bases lay in between. The CDR3 runs to 15 residues. CDR1 is LGHDT, CDR2 YNNKEL, per germline (reference sequence). The CDR3 nucleotides are TGTGCCAGCAGTCCCGCGGTTGCCGGGGTCTACGAGCAGTACTTC. Translating it yields CASSPAVAGVYEQYF.

This sequence joins TRBV29-1 and TRBJ2-1; D gene uncertain. With 2 bases removed from V and 3 bases from J, the gap between germline ends came to 11 bases. Germline-derived CDR1 and CDR2 are SQVTM and ANQGSEA. CDR3 length: 14 amino acids. CDR3 nucleotides: TGCAGCGTTGAATTTGCACAGAACTACAATGAGCAGTTCTTC. Its translation is CSVEFAQNYNEQFF.

The CDR3 protein is CASSVAGGHDGYTF. The CDR3 region has the DNA TGTGCCAGCAGCGTAGCAGGGGGGCACGATGGCTACACCTTC. The chain links TRBV9 to TRBJ1-2; 7 bases map to TRBD1. The J segment lost 6 bases and the V segment lost 0 bases, leaving 5 bases of the junction unmatched. CDR3 length: 14 amino acids. Germline V gene sequence: CDR1 SGDLS, CDR2 YYNGEE.

The V and J genes are TRBV9 and TRBJ2-7, with D perhaps TRBD2 (5 bases). Trimming left V 0 bases short and J 1 base short, with 8 bases between. The CDR3 is made up of 14 amino acids. Germline V gives CDR1 SGDLS, CDR2 YYNGEE. CDR3 DNA: TGTGCCAGCAGCGTAGGACTAATTTCCTACGAGCAGTACTTC. Translating it yields CASSVGLISYEQYF.

This chain uses TRBV9 with TRBJ2-3; the D is unclear. CDR3 length: 13 amino acids. From germline, CDR1 is SGDLS and CDR2 YYNGEE. Trimming left V 3 bases short and J 6 bases short, with 11 bases between. This CDR3 reads CASSANSRDTQYF. The CDR3, as DNA: TGTGCCAGCAGCGCCAATAGTCGGGATACGCAGTATTTT. The variable domain in full, with the rest retrieved from reference TRBV9 and TRBJ2-3, is DSGVTQTPKHLITATGQRVTLRCSPRSGDLSVYWYQQSLDQGLQFLIQYYNGEERAKGNILERFSAQQFPDLHSELNLSSLELGDSALYFCASSANSRDTQYFGPGTRLTVL.

This chain joins TRBV4-1 and TRBJ2-7; D perhaps matches TRBD1 (5 bases). CDR1 is MGHRA, CDR2 YSYEKL, per germline. The CDR3 is 17 residues long. The ends were cut back, 3 bases at V and 0 bases at J, with 18 bases in the middle. The CDR3 DNA reads as TGCGCCAGCAGCCAGGGGCCTTTCGGCGGCCGCTCCTACGAGCAGTACTTC. Translating gives CASSQGPFGGRSYEQYF.

Here the CDR3 reads CASSFQGGSYEQYF. The CDR3 DNA reads TGTGCCAGCAGTTTTCAGGGGGGTTCCTACGAGCAGTACTTC. The V gene is TRBV12-3 or TRBV12-4, the J gene TRBJ2-7, with D possibly matching TRBD1 (7 bases). With 3 bases removed from V and 1 base from J, the gap between germline ends came to 10 bases. This CDR3 region has 14 residues.

J is TRBJ2-4 and V is TRBV2; possibly TRBD1 for D (5 bases). The CDR3 is 14 residues long. Germline values: CDR1 SNHLY, CDR2 FYNNEI. V dropped 8 bases and J dropped 8 bases, with 19 bases sitting between them. CDR3: CASHPVSIGDIQYF. CDR3 in DNA: TGTGCCAGCCACCCGGTTTCGATAGGGGACATTCAGTACTTC.

This chain joins TRBV7-2 and TRBJ1-1; D unclear. In germline, CDR1 is SGHTA, CDR2 FQGNSA. The CDR3 consists of 12 residues. Trimming took off 5 bases at V and 7 bases at J, with 11 bases between the two ends. The CDR3 nucleotides are TGTGCCAGCAGCACACAGCGGGTTGAAGCTTTCTTT. Residues: CASSTQRVEAFF.

The genes are TRBV9 and TRBJ2-1; 9 bases line up with TRBD1. This CDR3 comprises 15 residues. The V gene's germline CDR1 is SGDLS and CDR2 YYNGEE. Germline trimming cut 2 bases from V and 8 bases from J; bases unmatched to any gene: 8. The CDR3, as DNA: TGTGCCAGCAGCGTGGGGACAGGGTATGTCGATGAGCAGTTCTTC. Protein: CASSVGTGYVDEQFF.

This rearrangement joins TRBV28 to TRBJ2-1, with 7 nucleotides matching TRBD2. J was trimmed by 13 bases and V by 5 bases; bases with no gene match: 5. The CDR3 extends over 11 amino acids. CDR1 and CDR2 (germline): MDHEN, SYDVKM. Written as DNA, the CDR3 is TGTGCCAGCAGTGCGACTAGCCTACAGTTCTTC. It codes for CASSATSLQFF.

This chain links TRBV7-8 with TRBJ2-7; D is perhaps TRBD2 (6 bases). Deletions cut 1 base from V and 4 bases from J, with 11 bases between. From germline, CDR1 is SGHVS and CDR2 FQNEAQ. CDR3 length: 14 residues. The CDR3 nucleotides read TGTGCCAGCAGCTTAGGGAGGGCCGATTACGAGCAGTACTTC. It yields the protein CASSLGRADYEQYF.

The V gene is TRBV7-9, the J gene TRBJ2-7; 7 bases agree with TRBD2. The CDR3 spans 15 residues. Looked up from germline, CDR1 is SEHNR and CDR2 is FQNEAQ (reference sequence). V shed 4 bases, J shed 4 bases, and the junction held 10 bases outside the gene matches. The CDR3 spells CASSSPGLSVYEQYF. The DNA of the CDR3 is TGTGCCAGCAGCTCTCCGGGACTATCTGTGTACGAGCAGTACTTC.

The chain carries TRBV10-2 and TRBJ2-5; D not certain. V lost 4 bases and J lost 4, with 7 bases in between. Germline CDR1 is WSHSY and CDR2 is SAAADI. The CDR3 totals 12 residues. This chain's CDR3 is CASSAMVETQYF. The CDR3, as DNA: TGCGCCAGCAGTGCTATGGTAGAGACCCAGTACTTC.

The chain has TRBV24-1 and TRBJ2-2; 7 bases line up with TRBD1. V gave up 4 bases and J gave up 3 bases; unmatched junction bases: 4. From germline, CDR1 is KGHDR and CDR2 SFDVKD. This CDR3 spans 15 amino acids. CDR3 nucleotide sequence: TGTGCCACCAGTGAGCCTCAGGGGGACACCGGGGAGCTGTTTTTT. Residues: CATSEPQGDTGELFF.

The chain has TRBV15 and TRBJ2-7; D assignment may be TRBD1 or TRBD2 (5 bases each). The length of the CDR3 is 14 residues. The germline CDR1 and CDR2 sequences are LNHNV and YYDKDF (reference sequence). Trimming pared 1 base from V and 3 bases from J, leaving 10 bases between. CDR3 DNA: TGTGCCACCAGCAGAGCGGGACCGAACTACGAGCAGTACTTC. Its protein is CATSRAGPNYEQYF.